The clone carrying this T cell receptor (beta chain) was counted once. This specimen comes from a study of blood T cell repertoires in COVID-19. Whole-study context: Specimens from acute and convalescent COVID-19 originated in the United States, Italy and Spain. From T cells, B-cell-depleted T cells, or PBMCs came the material, which was cDNA or gDNA.

V shed 1 base and J 7 bases; nucleotides not matched to a gene: 8. The CDR3 consists of 16 residues. Germline V gene lookup returns CDR1 LNHDA and CDR2 SQIVND (reference sequence). Profiling relied on immunoSEQ multiplex PCR, and the TCRdb table lists in-frame clones only, not all of them. The data contain 350,000 to 450,000 clones, around 90% of them singletons. This receptor was taken from a man between 35 and 55 years old with acute or convalescent COVID-19. The chain recombines TRBV19 with TRBJ1-5; 9 nucleotides line up with TRBD1. The sample comprised peripheral blood. In nucleotides, the CDR3 is TGTGCCAGTAGTATAGTACAGGGGGCGAGAGGGCAGCCCCAGCATTTT. This gives the protein CASSIVQGARGQPQHF.